This is a list of T cell receptor beta chains from one sample in a study of T cells in Graves' hyperthyroidism and ophthalmopathy. TCRdb ran MiXCR on the multiplex PCR reads and lists one entry per CDR3 protein. Among about 590,000 distinct CDR3 sequences listed, around 16% were seen once. Material for sequencing was blood. The receptors here all came from a woman in her 30s with Graves' hyperthyroidism. The CDR3 runs from the conserved cysteine through the conserved F or W. Fields, in order: J gene, CDR3 length, D gene, clone size, V gene, CDR3 DNA, CDR3 protein. D genes are given only for firm matches. Clone sizes are given selectively: once, few, many, or a class where the clone is expanded.

TRBJ1-1 | 17 | - | - | TRBV20-1 | TGCAGTGCTAGCGGGGCGCCCCGAGGACCACCCGGTCCTTCAGCTTTCTTT | CSASGAPRGPPGPSAFF
TRBJ2-1 | 15 | - | few | TRBV20-1 | TGCAGTGCTCCAGATACAAAGCCTTCCTACAATGAGCAGTTCTTC | CSAPDTKPSYNEQFF
TRBJ1-3 | 13 | - | many | TRBV18 | TGTGCCAGCTCACCCGGAGCGGAAAACACCATATATTTT | CASSPGAENTIYF
TRBJ2-3 | 16 | TRBD2 | many | TRBV2 | TGTGCCAGCGAGACGCCCGATCTGACTAGCGGATATACGCAGTATTTT | CASETPDLTSGYTQYF
TRBJ2-6 | 17 | - | few | TRBV3-1 | TGTGCCAGCTCCCCGACAGACGCCGGCTCTGGGGCCAACGTCCTGACTTTC | CASSPTDAGSGANVLTF
TRBJ2-3 | 13 | - | - | TRBV15 | TGCGCCACCAGCAGGGCAATAGTAGATACGCAGTATTTT | CATSRAIVDTQYF
TRBJ2-2 | 16 | - | many | TRBV20-1 | TGCAGTGCTAGAGATTTGGGGGGAATTACGACCGGGGAGCTGTTTTTT | CSARDLGGITTGELFF
TRBJ2-1 | 13 | - | few | TRBV20-1 | TGCAGTGCTAGGGCGGACCCCTACAATGAGCAGTTCTTC | CSARADPYNEQFF
TRBJ2-2 | 12 | - | many | TRBV7-2 | TGTGCCAGCAGACCCGACACCGGGGAGCTGTTTTTT | CASRPDTGELFF
TRBJ1-6 | 15 | - | few | TRBV6-1 | TGTGCCAGCAGTTCCCAGGGCTTTTTAGGTTCACCCCTCCACTTT | CASSSQGFLGSPLHF
TRBJ1-6 | 14 | TRBD1 | few | TRBV7-6 | TGTGCCAGCAGCCGAGGGACAGGGGTCTCACCCCTCCACTTT | CASSRGTGVSPLHF